The 30 T cell receptor beta chains reported below all come from one sample, sequenced in a study of siplizumab effects on memory and regulatory T cells (dated by TCRdb to about 2019). The library was obtained by the immunoSEQ multiplex PCR assay. Here the immuneACCESS table is served through TCRdb, limited to in-frame sequences with V and J called. Missing clones are a known gap in these copies; in checked studies unresolved V genes cover under half, and the rest lacks a known reason. This sample holds about 120,000 clones; roughly 95% were observed only once. Over 0.15% of the sample lies in the top ten. Source material: non-Treg CD4+ T cells sorted from blood. The sample's cell subset or site label is to be understood as: FACS-sorted unstimulated CD4+ non-regulatory T cells. The receptors derive from a human donor in good health.

The chain employs TRBV6-4 and TRBJ1-3; D might be TRBD1 (5 bases). This CDR3 region has 15 residues. Germline V lookup: CDR1 MRHNA, CDR2 SNTAGT. The V end was cut by 2 bases, the J end by 0 bases, with 8 bases between. The CDR3 DNA follows: TGTGCCAGCAGTGACCCAGACAGCTCTGGAAACACCATATATTTT. Translated: CASSDPDSSGNTIYF.

This chain links TRBV27 with TRBJ2-1; tentative D call: TRBD2 (5 bases). V lost 4 bases to trimming and J lost 3 bases, with 13 bases between them. This CDR3 is built from 15 residues. Looked up from germline, CDR1 is MNHEY and CDR2 is SMNVEV (reference sequence). The CDR3 nucleotides read TGTGCCAGCAGTTACGAGGGAGAGGGCTACAATGAGCAGTTCTTC. As protein: CASSYEGEGYNEQFF.

The gene calls are TRBV7-8 and TRBJ1-1, with TRBD1 as a possible D gene (6 bases). Germline V CDR1 and CDR2: SGHVS, FQNEAQ. The CDR3 is made up of 15 amino acids. Deletions cut 0 bases from V and 1 base from J, with 9 bases between. In DNA form, the CDR3 reads TGTGCCAGCAGCTTAGCCGGACAGACGAACACTGAAGCTTTCTTT. Protein: CASSLAGQTNTEAFF.

The chain links TRBV4-1 to TRBJ2-7, with 8 positions matching TRBD2. The ends lost 0 bases at V and 2 bases at J; junction bases unmatched: 6. The CDR3 extends over 16 amino acids. From germline, CDR1 is MGHRA and CDR2 YSYEKL. CDR3 sequence: CASSQDRAGATYEQYF. DNA for the CDR3: TGCGCCAGCAGCCAAGACCGAGCGGGGGCCACCTACGAGCAGTACTTC.

The gene calls are TRBV2 and TRBJ2-1; D is tentatively TRBD1 or TRBD2 (6 bases each). CDR1 is SNHLY, CDR2 FYNNEI, per germline. This CDR3 comprises 13 residues. Trimming took off 3 bases at V and 9 bases at J, with 12 bases between the two ends. CDR3 sequence (DNA): TGTGCCAGCAGTGAGAGCCGGGGGCGTGAGCAGTTCTTC. It encodes CASSESRGREQFF.

This chain connects TRBV9 to TRBJ1-2; weak D call: TRBD1 (5 bases). Per the germline V gene, CDR1 is SGDLS and CDR2 is YYNGEE. CDR3 length: 13 residues. The V end lost 2 bases, the J end lost 5 bases, and 10 bases lay between the germline ends. CDR3 residues: CASSVGGGYGYTF. The CDR3 nucleotides are TGTGCCAGCAGCGTCGGGGGGGGATATGGCTACACCTTC. Looking up the rest from reference TRBV9 and TRBJ1-2 gives the full variable domain: DSGVTQTPKHLITATGQRVTLRCSPRSGDLSVYWYQQSLDQGLQFLIQYYNGEERAKGNILERFSAQQFPDLHSELNLSSLELGDSALYFCASSVGGGYGYTFGSGTRLTVV.

This clone turned up a few times. This sequence joins TRBV5-1 and TRBJ1-1; D unresolved. Germline V gene lookup returns CDR1 SGHRS and CDR2 YFSETQ. V shed 3 bases and J shed 1 base, with 1 base lying between them. The CDR3 sequence is 11 residues long. The CDR3 DNA is TGCGCCAGCAGCTCGAACACTGAAGCTTTCTTT. Protein product: CASSSNTEAFF.

The gene calls are TRBV2 and TRBJ1-2, with 7 bases aligning to TRBD1. Germline trimming cut 6 bases from V and 8 bases from J; bases unmatched to any gene: 6. Germline CDR1 reads SNHLY; CDR2 reads FYNNEI. This CDR3 region has 12 residues. CDR3 sequence reads: CASSLTGPGYTF. CDR3 bases: TGTGCCAGCAGCCTGACAGGGCCCGGCTACACCTTC.

The chain recombines TRBV6-1 with TRBJ1-6; unclear D gene. Deletions cut 2 bases from V and 2 bases from J, with 7 bases between. The CDR3 has 15 amino acids. Germline-derived CDR1 and CDR2 are MNHNS and SASEGT. The DNA of the CDR3 is TGTGCCAGCAGTGAACTCAGGACCTATAATTCACCCCTCCACTTT. As protein: CASSELRTYNSPLHF.

This chain joins TRBV27 and TRBJ2-1; no definite D call. Trimming pared 4 bases from V and 6 bases from J, leaving 7 bases between. CDR3 size: 12 residues. From germline, CDR1 is MNHEY and CDR2 SMNVEV (reference sequence). Here the CDR3 DNA reads TGTGCCAGCAGTTCCAGAGGCAATGAGCAGTTCTTC. Translated: CASSSRGNEQFF.

The V and J genes are TRBV7-3 and TRBJ2-1; 8 nucleotides agree with TRBD2. CDR3 length: 15 residues. Germline assignment: CDR1 SGHTA and CDR2 FQGTGA. V dropped 4 bases and J dropped 6; count of bases not matched to a gene: 8. The CDR3 DNA follows: TGTGCCAGCAGCTCGGCGGGGGGTTTAGGCAATGAGCAGTTCTTC. Translated: CASSSAGGLGNEQFF.

The chain links TRBV4-1 to TRBJ1-3; TRBD1 matches at 7 bases. Germline values: CDR1 MGHRA, CDR2 YSYEKL. This CDR3 region has 16 residues. Germline trimming cut 4 bases from V and 0 bases from J; bases unmatched to any gene: 6. The CDR3 sequence: CASSPGQAHSGNTIYF. The CDR3 DNA is TGCGCCAGCAGCCCTGGACAGGCCCACTCTGGAAACACCATATATTTT.

The gene calls are TRBV6-1 and TRBJ2-7; 7 bases are shared with TRBD1. The germline V gene has CDR1 MNHNS and CDR2 SASEGT. The CDR3 contains 14 residues. The V gene end was trimmed by 3 bases and the J gene end by 6 bases; junction bases not matched to a gene: 8. As DNA, the CDR3 is TGTGCCAGCAGTGACAGACAGGGACCGGGCGAGCAGTACTTC. Protein: CASSDRQGPGEQYF.

The chain couples TRBV7-2 to TRBJ2-5, with D maybe TRBD1 (5 bases). Germline CDR1 is SGHTA and CDR2 is FQGNSA. V was clipped by 2 bases and J by 4 bases, with 11 bases between them. The CDR3 spans 14 residues. In DNA, the CDR3 is TGTGCCAGCAGCTTACAGGGCTCCGGAGAGACCCAGTACTTC. Protein product: CASSLQGSGETQYF.

The chain joins TRBV15 to TRBJ1-4, with D possibly being TRBD1 (6 bases). CDR3 length equals 13 residues. Per germline, CDR1 LNHNV and CDR2 YYDKDF (reference sequence). The V and J ends lost 0 bases and 16 bases respectively, with 15 bases between them. CDR3 coding DNA: TGTGCCACCAGCAGAGATATCGGGGGCATCGAGTTTTTT. Translating gives CATSRDIGGIEFF.

The DNA of the CDR3 is TGTGCCAGCAGCGAAAGGACAGGTTATGGCTACACCTTC. This translates into CASSERTGYGYTF. The rearrangement joins TRBV5-5 to TRBJ1-2; 7 nucleotides line up with TRBD1. Trimming cost V 4 bases and J 5 bases; bases outside gene matches: 5. The CDR3 runs 13 residues. Germline CDR1 SGHKS, CDR2 YYEKEE (reference sequence).

The CDR3 nucleotides read TGTGCCAGCGATCGTACAGGGAACGTAGACGATGGCTACACCTTC. It yields the protein CASDRTGNVDDGYTF. The J gene is TRBJ1-2, the V gene TRBV2, with D possibly matching TRBD1 (6 bases). CDR3 size: 15 residues. Germline loops: CDR1 SNHLY, CDR2 FYNNEI. The V end lost 8 bases, the J end lost 6 bases, and 22 bases lay between the germline ends.

This clone was seen more than once but under ten times. The chain combines TRBV30 with TRBJ2-1; D is perhaps TRBD2 (5 bases). Deletions cut 5 bases from V and 3 bases from J, with 8 bases between. This CDR3 contains 12 residues. Germline assignment: CDR1 GTSNPN and CDR2 SVGIG (reference sequence). CDR3 in amino acids: CAWGRDYNEQFF. The CDR3 DNA sequence: TGTGCCTGGGGCCGGGACTACAATGAGCAGTTCTTC.

CDR3 in DNA: TGTGCCAGCAGCTTAGCTCGAGGGGCTTCGGGCACTGAAGCTTTCTTT. It yields the protein CASSLARGASGTEAFF. The V gene is TRBV7-2, the J gene TRBJ1-1, with a tentative D call TRBD1 (5 bases). Germline V gives CDR1 SGHTA, CDR2 FQGNSA. The CDR3 has 16 residues. The germline V and J ends were trimmed by 0 bases and 4 bases, with 15 bases remaining between them.

The chain combines TRBV5-1 with TRBJ1-4, with D tentatively TRBD1 (5 bases). Germline V CDR1 and CDR2: SGHRS, YFSETQ. V was cut by 3 bases and J by 2 bases, with 11 bases left in between. There are 15 residues in the CDR3. The CDR3 loop is CASSYHGTTNEKLFF. DNA for the CDR3: TGCGCCAGCAGCTACCACGGGACGACTAATGAAAAACTGTTTTTT.

Details on this clone: This CDR3 is also generated by other DNA sequences in the sample. V and J are TRBV28 and TRBJ2-5; a weak D match, TRBD2 (6 bases). Germline assignment: CDR1 MDHEN and CDR2 SYDVKM. This CDR3 has 13 residues. V was pared by 2 bases and J by 5 bases, with 9 bases between. CDR3 bases: TGTGCCAGCAGTTTAGGGGGAGGCGAGACCCAGTACTTC. Protein product: CASSLGGGETQYF. The entire variable domain, with the rest obtained from reference TRBV28 and TRBJ2-5, is as follows: DVKVTQSSRYLVKRTGEKVFLECVQDMDHENMFWYRQDPGLGLRLIYFSYDVKMKEKGDIPEGYSVSREKKERFSLILESASTNQTSMYLCASSLGGGETQYFGPGTRLLVL.

The chain uses TRBV28 and TRBJ1-2, with 7 bases identical to TRBD1. The CDR3 consists of 12 residues. Trimming removed 7 bases from V and 8 bases from J; junction bases left unmatched: 7. Germline values: CDR1 MDHEN, CDR2 SYDVKM. For the CDR3, the DNA is TGTGCCAGCATCTCGACAGGGACGGGCTACACCTTC. Translation: CASISTGTGYTF.

The rearrangement links TRBV6-5 to TRBJ1-3, with D perhaps TRBD1 (6 bases). Trimming removed 6 bases from V and 1 base from J, with 10 bases in between. The germline CDR1 and CDR2 sequences are MNHEY and SVGAGI. The CDR3 length is 14 residues. The DNA of the CDR3 is TGTGCCAGCAGGGAAGGGGGATCTGGAAACACCATATATTTT. This encodes CASREGGSGNTIYF.

The chain carries TRBV6-5 and TRBJ2-5; 9 nucleotides match TRBD2. V dropped 2 bases and J dropped 4; count of bases not matched to a gene: 8. The CDR3 totals 16 residues. CDR1 and CDR2 (germline): MNHEY, SVGAGI. CDR3 loop: CASSYAGGGELETQYF. CDR3 DNA sequence: TGTGCCAGCAGTTACGCCGGCGGGGGGGAACTAGAGACCCAGTACTTC.

This sequence joins TRBV5-1 and TRBJ2-3; 7 bases agree with TRBD2. The CDR3 loop spans 16 amino acids. The germline V gene has CDR1 SGHRS and CDR2 YFSETQ. V lost 0 bases to trimming and J lost 2 bases; unmatched junction nucleotides: 6. CDR3 sequence reads: CASSLVASGYTDTQYF. DNA of the CDR3: TGCGCCAGCAGCTTGGTGGCTAGCGGATACACAGATACGCAGTATTTT.

The chain joins TRBV10-3 to TRBJ2-1, with D perhaps matching TRBD1 or TRBD2 (5 bases each). CDR1 is ENHRY, CDR2 SYGVKD, per germline. The CDR3 consists of 14 residues. With 5 bases removed from V and 7 bases from J, the gap between germline ends came to 15 bases. The CDR3 DNA reads TGTGCCATCAGTCGTGGGCAGGGAGAAAATGAGCAGTTCTTC. As protein: CAISRGQGENEQFF.

The rearrangement joins TRBV28 to TRBJ1-2; D is ambiguous. There are 12 residues in the CDR3. V was shortened by 2 bases and J by 6 bases, with 7 bases between the two germline ends. The germline gives CDR1 MDHEN, CDR2 SYDVKM. CDR3 loop: CASSLPGDGYTF. For the CDR3, the DNA is TGTGCCAGCAGTTTACCCGGGGATGGCTACACCTTC.

The rearrangement uses TRBV19 and TRBJ2-5; unclear D gene. Germline V gene sequence: CDR1 LNHDA, CDR2 SQIVND (reference sequence). The CDR3 runs 15 residues. V lost 5 bases and J 4 bases, leaving 17 bases between the germline ends. CDR3 protein: CASSPVSSGLETQYF. CDR3 in DNA: TGTGCCAGTAGTCCCGTTAGTTCCGGGCTAGAGACCCAGTACTTC. The full variable domain, its missing parts supplied by reference TRBV19 and TRBJ2-5, is DGGITQSPKYLFRKEGQNVTLSCEQNLNHDAMYWYRQDPGQGLRLIYYSQIVNDFQKGDIAEGYSVSREKKESFPLTVTSAQKNPTAFYLCASSPVSSGLETQYFGPGTRLLVL.

The gene calls are TRBV30 and TRBJ1-4; no reliable D call. The CDR3 covers 13 residues. Deletions cut 0 bases from V and 8 bases from J, with 10 bases between. CDR1 is GTSNPN and CDR2 is SVGIG in the germline V gene (reference sequence). The CDR3 sequence is CAWSVDYREKLFF. In DNA, the CDR3 is TGTGCCTGGAGTGTCGACTATAGGGAAAAACTGTTTTTT.

The genes are TRBV5-1 and TRBJ2-6; no clear D gene. Trimming shortened V by 0 bases and J by 1 base, and 11 bases separated the two germline ends. This CDR3 has 17 residues. Germline CDR1 SGHRS, CDR2 YFSETQ. In nucleotides, the CDR3 is TGCGCCAGCAGCTTGGCGGCAGGCACGTCTGGGGCCAACGTCCTGACTTTC. It codes for CASSLAAGTSGANVLTF.